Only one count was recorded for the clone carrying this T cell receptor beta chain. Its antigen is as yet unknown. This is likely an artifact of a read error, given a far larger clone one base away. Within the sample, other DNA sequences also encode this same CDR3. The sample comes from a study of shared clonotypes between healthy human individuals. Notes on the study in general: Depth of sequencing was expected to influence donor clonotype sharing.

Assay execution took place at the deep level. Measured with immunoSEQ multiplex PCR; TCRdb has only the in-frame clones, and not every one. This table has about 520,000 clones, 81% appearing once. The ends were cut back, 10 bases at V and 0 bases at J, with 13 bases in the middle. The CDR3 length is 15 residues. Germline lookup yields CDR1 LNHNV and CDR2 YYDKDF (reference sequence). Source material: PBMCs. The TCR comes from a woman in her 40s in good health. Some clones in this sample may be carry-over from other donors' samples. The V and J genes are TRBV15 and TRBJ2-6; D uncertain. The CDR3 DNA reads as TGTGCCATCGCGACGGCTACCTCTGGGGCCAACGTCCTGACTTTC. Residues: CAIATATSGANVLTF.